This T cell receptor (beta chain) came from a study of T-cell memory formation after mild COVID-19. The V segment lost 6 bases and the J segment 4 bases; nucleotides outside the gene matches: 10. This CDR3 comprises 15 residues. This clonotype was detected a few times. The antigen is unknown. Constant-segment-primed 5'RACE gave TCR alpha and TCR beta cDNA libraries with sample barcodes and UMIs. TCRdb recomputed calls from the 5' RACE reads with MiXCR, one row per CDR3 protein. Of about 260,000 distinct CDR3 sequences in the sample, under 20% were seen once. Study-wide results and caveats: Second-wave clones that peaked on day 37 lacked confirmed SARS-CoV-2 specificity.

Sequencing input: PBMCs or a T cell subset sorted from them (not recorded which). J is TRBJ1-2 and V is TRBV12-3 or TRBV12-4; 8 bases agree with TRBD1. The receptor's source is a man between 18 and 35 years old who had mild COVID-19 (a few samples of this study predate the infection). Cell type and time point are not known. CDR3 in DNA: TGTGCCAGCAGAAGACTTTATACAGGGGGCTATGGCTACACCTTC. Its translation is CASRRLYTGGYGYTF.